This section outlines one T cell receptor (beta chain) sequence together with its context. The V and J ends lost 4 bases and 2 bases, in that order; junction bases with no gene match: 4. The CDR3 has 15 residues. The germline gives CDR1 MNHNY, CDR2 SVGAGI (reference sequence). Profiling relied on immunoSEQ multiplex PCR, and the TCRdb table lists in-frame clones only, not all of them. This table has some 60,000 clones, about 90% appearing once. The data belong to a study of OX40 agonist ivuxolimab in advanced cancers. The chain has TRBV6-6 and TRBJ2-7; 11 bases match TRBD2. The sequencing here drew on CD4+ or CD8+ T cells sorted from blood, taken in a trial of the OX40 agonist ivuxolimab. The sequence derives from an adult with an advanced solid tumor such as melanoma, head and neck, liver or kidney cancer. CDR3 sequence reads: CASSSGTSGPYEQYF. The CDR3 coding sequence is TGTGCCAGCAGTTCCGGGACTAGCGGCCCCTACGAGCAGTACTTC.